This TCR beta chain derives from a study of OX40 agonist ivuxolimab in advanced cancers. The overall study: Of mixed ages from about 23 to 79 and averaging 60 years, the group was almost 85% male. Whole-study results and caveats: There were also nonresponders showing low normalized T-cell clonal expansion.

On this clone itself: The antigen remains undetermined.

This table comes from immunoSEQ multiplex PCR, and its TCRdb copy is limited to in-frame clones, with some not included. The data contain around 84,000 clones, about 94% of them singletons. This CDR3 comprises 17 residues. V dropped 4 bases and J dropped 0; count of bases not matched to a gene: 7. Germline lookup yields CDR1 SGHRS and CDR2 YFSETQ. If patients had autoimmune disease history or systemic immunosuppression, they were excluded. V is TRBV5-1 and J is TRBJ2-7; TRBD2 matches 13 bases. The source of this sequence is an adult with an advanced solid tumor such as melanoma, head and neck, liver or kidney cancer. The material sequenced was CD4+ or CD8+ T cells sorted from blood, taken in a trial of the OX40 agonist ivuxolimab. Written as DNA, the CDR3 is TGCGCCAGCAGCGGACTAGCGGGAGATAGAAGCTCCTACGAGCAGTACTTC. This gives the protein CASSGLAGDRSSYEQYF.